This T cell receptor beta chain came from a study of cytomegalovirus exposure and HLA in healthy donors. Findings and limits, study-wide: A later analysis, which compared TCR beta chains of equal frequency, found the HLA-associated ones more clonally expanded.

The PCR used 60 Vbeta and 13 Jbeta primers. Profiled with immunoSEQ multiplex PCR; TCRdb holds only in-frame clones, not every one. The sample gives about 130,000 clones, 70% to 80% of which show up once; approximately 2.9% is in the top ten. The CDR3 runs 15 residues. The germline CDR1 and CDR2 sequences are SGHDT and YYEEEE. Losses at the gene ends were 4 bases for V and 3 bases for J; bases not matched to a gene: 8. Details on this clone: What it binds is not known.

Input material: PBMCs. V is TRBV5-6 and J is TRBJ2-7; the match to TRBD1 covers 9 bases. The sequence was obtained from a human donor in good health. CDR3 DNA: TGTGCCAGCAGCCTTCGGCCGACAGGGGGCTACGAGCAGTACTTC. Translating gives CASSLRPTGGYEQYF.